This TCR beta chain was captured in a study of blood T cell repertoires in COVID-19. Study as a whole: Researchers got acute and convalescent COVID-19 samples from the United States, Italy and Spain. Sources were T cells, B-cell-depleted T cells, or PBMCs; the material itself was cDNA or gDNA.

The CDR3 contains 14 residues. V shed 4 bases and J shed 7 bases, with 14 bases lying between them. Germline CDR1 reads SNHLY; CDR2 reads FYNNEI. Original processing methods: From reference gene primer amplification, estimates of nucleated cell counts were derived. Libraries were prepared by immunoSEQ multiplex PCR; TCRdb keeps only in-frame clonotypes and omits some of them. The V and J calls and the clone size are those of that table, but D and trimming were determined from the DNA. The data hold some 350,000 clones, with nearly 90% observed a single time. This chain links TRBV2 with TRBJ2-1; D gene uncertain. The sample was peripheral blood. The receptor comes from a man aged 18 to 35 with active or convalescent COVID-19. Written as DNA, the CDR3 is TGTGCCAGCAGTGGAACAGACGCTAAGAATGAGCAGTTCTTC. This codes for CASSGTDAKNEQFF.